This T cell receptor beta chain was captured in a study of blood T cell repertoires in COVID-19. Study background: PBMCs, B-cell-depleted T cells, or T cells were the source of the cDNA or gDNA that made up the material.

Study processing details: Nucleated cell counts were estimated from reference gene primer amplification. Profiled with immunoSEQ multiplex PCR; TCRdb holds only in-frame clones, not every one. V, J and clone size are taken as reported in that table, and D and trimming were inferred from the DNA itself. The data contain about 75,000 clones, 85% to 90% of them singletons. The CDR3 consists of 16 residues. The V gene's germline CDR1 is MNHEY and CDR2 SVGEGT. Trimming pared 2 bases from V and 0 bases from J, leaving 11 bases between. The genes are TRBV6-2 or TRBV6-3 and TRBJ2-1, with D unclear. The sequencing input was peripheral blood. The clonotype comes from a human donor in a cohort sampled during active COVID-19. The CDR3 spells CASSYGGESSYNEQFF. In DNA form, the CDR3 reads TGTGCCAGCAGTTACGGCGGAGAGAGCTCCTACAATGAGCAGTTCTTC.